The subject of this entry is one T cell receptor (beta chain). The data derive from a study of OX40 agonist ivuxolimab in advanced cancers. Study as a whole: Patients in dose escalation had liver, melanoma, kidney or head and neck cancers.

The CDR3 totals 15 residues. The germline CDR1 and CDR2 sequences are MNHEY and SMNVEV (reference sequence). Between the trimmed V and J ends, which lost 2 bases and 11 bases, there was a span of 19 bases. Method: immunoSEQ multiplex PCR; TCRdb's copy keeps in-frame clones and lacks some. Among some 20,000 clones, around 80% were seen once, and the ten largest hold roughly 36%. The specimen comprised CD4+ or CD8+ T cells sorted from blood, sampled in a trial of the OX40 agonist ivuxolimab. The clonotype was recovered from an adult with an advanced solid tumor such as melanoma, head and neck, liver or kidney cancer. The genes are TRBV27 and TRBJ1-5; maybe TRBD1 (6 bases). In DNA form, the CDR3 reads TGTGCCAGCAGTTTAGGCCTGGGGGGCCTCGGAGCCCAGCATTTT. This sequence encodes CASSLGLGGLGAQHF.